These T cell receptor beta chains were read from a single sample in a study of blood T cell repertoires in COVID-19. The method was immunoSEQ multiplex PCR; TCRdb's version includes in-frame clones alone and lacks a portion of them. The sample has about 120,000 clones, around 91% seen once; the top ten hold under 35%. The sequenced sample was peripheral blood. These TCRs come from a man between 65 and 85 years old with active or convalescent COVID-19. Each CDR3 is given with its conserved first and last residue. The D gene is left open where the match is weak. Clone size is given for some rows only: seen once, a few or many times, or a class if the clone is expanded.

>.|TRBJ2-7|TRBV28|TRBD1
TGTGCCAGCAGTTTTTACAGGGGGCGTTCCGAGCAGTACTTC
CASSFYRGRSEQYF
>once|TRBJ2-3|TRBV7-9|.
TGTGCCAGCAGCTCCCCAAAGGGGGAGTTCACAGATACGCAGTATTTT
CASSSPKGEFTDTQYF
>.|TRBJ2-7|TRBV4-1|TRBD1
TGCGCCAGCAGCCAAGCCCAGGGGGAATACGAGCAGTACTTC
CASSQAQGEYEQYF
>.|TRBJ1-1|TRBV19|TRBD1
TGTGCCAGTAGTATAACAGGGGCGAACACTGAAGCTTTCTTT
CASSITGANTEAFF
>.|TRBJ1-2|TRBV12-3/TRBV12-4|TRBD1
TGTGCCAGCGGACAGGGGGCCGGCTATGGCTACACCTTC
CASGQGAGYGYTF
>.|TRBJ2-7|TRBV7-9|.
TGTGCCAGCAGCCCAGGGACACTCTACGAGCAGTACTTC
CASSPGTLYEQYF
>.|TRBJ2-1|TRBV9|.
TGTGCCAGCAGCTCAGGAGGGGGCCCCTACAATGAGCAGTTCTTC
CASSSGGGPYNEQFF
>once|TRBJ2-1|TRBV15|.
TGTGCCACCAGCAGAGATCGGGCAGGGGCTCAAAAGCAGTTCTTC
CATSRDRAGAQKQFF
>.|TRBJ2-1|TRBV28|TRBD2
TGTGCCAGCAGTTTATTAGGCGGGAGCAGCGACAATGAGCAGTTCTTC
CASSLLGGSSDNEQFF
>.|TRBJ1-2|TRBV6-5|TRBD1
TGTGCCAGCAGAAGACAGGGACCCCGCGGGTATGGCTACACCTTC
CASRRQGPRGYGYTF
>.|TRBJ2-1|TRBV6-1|.
TGTGCCAGCAGTGATTCAGGTTATGAGCAGTTCTTC
CASSDSGYEQFF
>.|TRBJ2-7|TRBV6-5|.
TGTGCCAGCAGTACCTTTACAGGCACCGAGCAGTACTTC
CASSTFTGTEQYF
>.|TRBJ1-1|TRBV7-8|.
TGTGCCAGCAGGCGCGATGCAGGGAACACTGAAGCTTTCTTT
CASRRDAGNTEAFF
>.|TRBJ2-1|TRBV7-8|.
TGTGCCAGCAGCTTAGGGGTCGGTAGCGGCTCCTACAATGAGCAGTTCTTC
CASSLGVGSGSYNEQFF
>.|TRBJ2-2|TRBV27|.
TGTGCCAGCACCACGATGACAGCAATCACCGGGGAGCTGTTTTTT
CASTTMTAITGELFF
>.|TRBJ1-4|TRBV29-1|.
TGCAGCGTTGGGCTCCCCAACGAAAAACTGTTTTTT
CSVGLPNEKLFF
>once|TRBJ1-2|TRBV5-5|TRBD1
TGTGCCAGCAGCTTGGTGTCGCTACAGGGGGGCGAAGGCTACACCTTC
CASSLVSLQGGEGYTF
>.|TRBJ2-3|TRBV10-3|TRBD2
TGTGCCATCAACCCGGGACTAGCGGGAGCGGGAGATACGCAGTATTTT
CAINPGLAGAGDTQYF
>.|TRBJ2-5|TRBV18|.
TGTGCCAGCTCACCATCGCTAGTTTTGGAGACCCAGTACTTC
CASSPSLVLETQYF
>.|TRBJ2-1|TRBV12-5|.
TGTGCTAGTGGTCCCGACGGGGGTGAGCAGTTCTTC
CASGPDGGEQFF
>.|TRBJ1-1|TRBV9|.
TGTGCCAGCAGCGTCGAACAGGGCACTGAAGCTTTCTTT
CASSVEQGTEAFF
>.|TRBJ2-3|TRBV11-2|TRBD2
TGTGCCAGCAGTCCAGTCGCTAGCGGGAGGGCCACGGATACGCAGTATTTT
CASSPVASGRATDTQYF
>.|TRBJ1-2|TRBV27|.
TGTGCCAGCAGACAGGGTTTGGGCGGCTACACCTTC
CASRQGLGGYTF
>.|TRBJ1-2|TRBV10-3|TRBD1
TGTGCCATCAGTGTTGACAGGGCCATATACACCTTC
CAISVDRAIYTF
>.|TRBJ2-7|TRBV5-1|TRBD2
TGCGCCAGCAGCTCTAAAATGGGGGGACTAGCCTACTACGAGCAGTACTTC
CASSSKMGGLAYYEQYF
>.|TRBJ2-2|TRBV2|.
TGTGCCAGCAGCATTTCGGGACTTTCGGTCGGGGCCGGGGAGCTGTTTTTT
CASSISGLSVGAGELFF
>.|TRBJ1-1|TRBV6-5|.
TGTGCCAGCAGTTACTCTCCAGTCGAGAACACTGAAGCTTTCTTT
CASSYSPVENTEAFF
>once|TRBJ2-7|TRBV28|.
TGTGCCAGCAGTCCTGCCCTACCCGGCGAGCAGTACTTC
CASSPALPGEQYF
>.|TRBJ2-2|TRBV28|.
TGTGCCAGCAGTCGATCCGGGGTGAACACCGGGGAGCTGTTTTTT
CASSRSGVNTGELFF
>.|TRBJ2-2|TRBV6-5|TRBD2
TGTGCCAGCAGGCCGGGAGGCGGGGAGCTGTTTTTT
CASRPGGGELFF
>.|TRBJ1-6|TRBV21-1|.
TGTGCCAGCAGCAAAGGGCAGGGGGCTGGAAATCAGAATTCACCCCTCCACTTT
CASSKGQGAGNQNSPLHF
>.|TRBJ1-2|TRBV29-1|.
TGCAGCGTTGAGGACCCGGGAGCCTATGGCTACACCTTC
CSVEDPGAYGYTF
>.|TRBJ1-1|TRBV7-2|.
TGTGCCAGCAGCTTACGGGTTAGAGGCACTGAAGCTTTCTTT
CASSLRVRGTEAFF
>.|TRBJ1-2|TRBV6-1|.
TGTGCCAGCAGTGAAATCAAGCGGGACTGGCACGGCTACACCTTC
CASSEIKRDWHGYTF
>many|TRBJ2-7|TRBV18|TRBD1
TGTGCCAGCTCACCACGGGACAGGAGTCTCACGACGGAGCAGTACTTC
CASSPRDRSLTTEQYF
>.|TRBJ2-1|TRBV21-1|.
TGTGCCAGCAGCAAGGGTAGGGACAGGGGAAGAACCTACAATGAGCAGTTCTTC
CASSKGRDRGRTYNEQFF
>.|TRBJ1-6|TRBV6-1|.
TGTGCCAGCAGTGATGGGGGGAGAGGCAATTCACCCCTCCACTTT
CASSDGGRGNSPLHF
>once|TRBJ2-3|TRBV5-6|TRBD2
TGTGCCAGCAGCTTGTTTCTAGCGGGAGGCACAGATACGCAGTATTTT
CASSLFLAGGTDTQYF
>.|TRBJ2-2|TRBV27|.
TGTGCCAGCAGTCTTTTACAAACAAGCGCGAACACCGGGGAGCTGTTTTTT
CASSLLQTSANTGELFF
>.|TRBJ2-6|TRBV7-9|TRBD2
TGTGCCAGCACTATAACGGGAGGGGTTCCCTCTGGGGCCAACGTCCTGACTTTC
CASTITGGVPSGANVLTF
>.|TRBJ2-3|TRBV18|.
TGTGCCAGCTCACCAAACGACAGGATCGGAGATACGCAGTATTTT
CASSPNDRIGDTQYF
>.|TRBJ2-3|TRBV24-1|.
TGTGCCACCAGTGAGGTCGACAGAGACACAGATACGCAGTATTTT
CATSEVDRDTDTQYF
>.|TRBJ2-5|TRBV28|.
TGTGCCAGCAGTGGACAGCCTGAGACCCAGTACTTC
CASSGQPETQYF
>.|TRBJ2-5|TRBV24-1|TRBD2
TGTGCCACCAGTGACTTAGCGGGAGCCGAGACCCAGTACTTC
CATSDLAGAETQYF
>.|TRBJ2-1|TRBV4-1|TRBD1
TGCGCCAGCAGCCTCAAGGGGGCCTTTACCGGGACAGGGAACGTCAATGAGCAGTTCTTC
CASSLKGAFTGTGNVNEQFF
>.|TRBJ2-2|TRBV7-8|TRBD1
TGTGCCAGCAGGCCCTCGGTTCTGACAGGGGAAACCGGGGAGCTGTTTTTT
CASRPSVLTGETGELFF
>once|TRBJ1-1|TRBV28|.
TGTGCCAGCAGTTTATACGGGGGGCGAAACTTTGACACTGAAGCTTTCTTT
CASSLYGGRNFDTEAFF
>once|TRBJ2-1|TRBV27|.
TGTGCCAGCAGTACACAGGGTAATGAGCAGTTCTTC
CASSTQGNEQFF
>few|TRBJ1-6|TRBV30|TRBD1
TGTGCCTGGAGTGTCGACAGGGTGTCACCCCTCCACTTT
CAWSVDRVSPLHF
>few|TRBJ2-7|TRBV5-1|TRBD1
TGCGCCAGCAGCTTGGCCGAACAGGGGGCTACCTACGAGCAGTACTTC
CASSLAEQGATYEQYF
>once|TRBJ2-1|TRBV28|TRBD2
TGTGCCAGCAGTTCCCCAGGACTAGCGGGTTGGAATGAGCAGTTCTTC
CASSSPGLAGWNEQFF
>.|TRBJ2-7|TRBV9|TRBD1
TGTGCCAGCAGCGGAAAGGGGGGACAGGTACCTGAAGAGCAGTACTTC
CASSGKGGQVPEEQYF
>.|TRBJ2-2|TRBV4-2|.
TGTGCCAGCAGCCCCGCCGCCAGCGTGACCGGGGAGCTGTTTTTT
CASSPAASVTGELFF
>.|TRBJ2-1|TRBV5-1|TRBD2
TGCGCCAGCAGCGGCTCTGGGTTAGCGGGATATTACAATGAGCAGTTCTTC
CASSGSGLAGYYNEQFF
>once|TRBJ2-7|TRBV7-3|TRBD2
TGTGCCAGCAGCTCCCGGGGAGCGGGAGTGGGAGAGCAGTACTTC
CASSSRGAGVGEQYF
>.|TRBJ2-7|TRBV20-1|.
TGCAGTGCTAAGGACTATTACGAGCAGTACTTC
CSAKDYYEQYF
>.|TRBJ2-3|TRBV6-6|TRBD1
TGTGCCAGCAGCCCCGGGACAGGAACTAGCACAGATACGCAGTATTTT
CASSPGTGTSTDTQYF
>.|TRBJ2-7|TRBV6-5|.
TGTGCCAGCAGTTACTCGAGGCAGAGCTACGAGCAGTACTTC
CASSYSRQSYEQYF